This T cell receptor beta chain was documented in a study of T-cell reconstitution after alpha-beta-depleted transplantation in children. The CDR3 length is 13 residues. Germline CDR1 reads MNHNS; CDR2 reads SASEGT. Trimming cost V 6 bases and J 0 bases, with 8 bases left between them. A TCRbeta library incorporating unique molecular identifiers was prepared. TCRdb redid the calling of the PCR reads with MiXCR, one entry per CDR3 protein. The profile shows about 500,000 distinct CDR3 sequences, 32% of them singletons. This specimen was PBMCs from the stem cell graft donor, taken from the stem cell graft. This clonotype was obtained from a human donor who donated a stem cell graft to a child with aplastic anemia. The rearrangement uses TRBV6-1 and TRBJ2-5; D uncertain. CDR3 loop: CASSKKYQETQYF. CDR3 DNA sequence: TGTGCCAGCAGCAAAAAGTACCAAGAGACCCAGTACTTC.